This T cell receptor beta chain was sequenced in a study of response to subunit inactivated influenza vaccine. The study's findings and limits: Authors proposed each seasonal influenza vaccination draws in few new T cells.

Regarding this clonotype: What it binds is not known.

From the RT-PCR reads, TCRdb called clonotypes with MiXCR, one entry per CDR3 protein. The sample consists of fewer than 700,000 distinct CDR3 sequences, roughly 13% of them appearing once. The CDR3 consists of 16 residues. With 6 bases clipped from V and 2 bases from J, the junction kept 6 bases outside the gene matches. The V gene's germline CDR1 is MNHEY and CDR2 SMNVEV (reference sequence). The J gene is TRBJ2-5, the V gene TRBV27, with 13 bases that match TRBD2. Material: PBMCs from blood, obtained more than 35 days after vaccination. The TCR sequence derives from a man in his forties or fifties who received an inactivated influenza vaccine. This CDR3 reads CASSRAGLAGQETQYF. The DNA of the CDR3 is TGTGCCAGCAGCAGAGCGGGACTAGCGGGGCAAGAGACCCAGTACTTC.